These 20 T cell receptor beta chains were all obtained from the same sample, sequenced in a study of T cell responses to AZD1222 COVID-19 vaccine. The data were produced by immunoSEQ multiplex PCR, yet TCRdb's version contains in-frame clones alone and is incomplete. The sample has 100,000 to 120,000 clones, 85% to 90% seen once. The sequencing here drew on peripheral blood, taken on day 0 of AZD1222 vaccination. Receptors were obtained from an adult in good health.

Points on this clone: The same CDR3 arises from other DNA sequences in this sample as well. This chain connects TRBV5-1 to TRBJ1-1; tentative D call: TRBD1 (6 bases). The CDR3 totals 15 residues. Per the germline V gene, CDR1 is SGHRS and CDR2 is YFSETQ. Trimming took 4 bases from V and 1 from J, leaving 14 bases between them. The CDR3 DNA reads as TGCGCCAGCAGCGCTCTACAGGGACGGAACACTGAAGCTTTCTTT. Protein product: CASSALQGRNTEAFF.

CDR3 amino acids: CASRVVAGIETQYF. In DNA form, the CDR3 reads TGTGCCAGCAGGGTTGTAGCGGGGATTGAGACCCAGTACTTC. The chain combines TRBV2 with TRBJ2-5; 8 bases agree with TRBD2. In germline, CDR1 is SNHLY, CDR2 FYNNEI. This CDR3 comprises 14 residues. Unmatched junction bases numbered 8, after V lost 6 bases and J lost 5 bases. The full variable domain, completed using reference TRBV2 and TRBJ2-5, is EPEVTQTPSHQVTQMGQEVILRCVPISNHLYFYWYRQILGQKVEFLVSFYNNEISEKSEIFDDQFSVERPDGSNFTLKIRSTKLEDSAMYFCASRVVAGIETQYFGPGTRLLVL.

This clone occurred once. The chain is built from TRBV7-6 and TRBJ2-3; TRBD2 aligns across 12 bases. V dropped 5 bases and J dropped 6; count of bases not matched to a gene: 9. Germline lookup yields CDR1 SGHVS and CDR2 FNYEAQ. The CDR3 covers 16 residues. The CDR3 here is CASSPRTSGVRDTQYF. As DNA, the CDR3 is TGTGCCAGCAGCCCCCGGACTAGCGGGGTCCGTGATACGCAGTATTTT. Combining the CDR3 with reference TRBV7-6 and TRBJ2-3 gives the whole variable domain GAGVSQSPRYKVTKRGQDVALRCDPISGHVSLYWYRQALGQGPEFLTYFNYEAQQDKSGLPNDRFSAERPEGSISTLTIQRTEQRDSAMYRCASSPRTSGVRDTQYFGPGTRLTVL.

This clone turned up a few times. The DNA for the CDR3 is TGTCCAAGAAGAAAGAATGAAGCTTTCTTT. Translating it yields CPRRKNEAFF. This chain joins TRBV21-1 and TRBJ1-1. TRBV21-1 corresponds to a pseudogene. There are 10 residues in the CDR3.

V usage is TRBV19 and J usage is TRBJ2-1, with D unclear. V lost 1 base to trimming and J lost 10 bases, with 8 bases between them. CDR3 length equals 12 residues. The germline gives CDR1 LNHDA, CDR2 SQIVND (reference sequence). The CDR3 region has the DNA TGTGCCAGTAGTATAGGGTGGACGGAGCAGTTCTTC. It encodes CASSIGWTEQFF.

The rearrangement links TRBV28 to TRBJ1-2, with TRBD1 as a possible D gene (5 bases). The germline V and J ends were trimmed by 4 bases and 2 bases, with 8 bases remaining between them. The CDR3 length is 13 residues. CDR1 is MDHEN, CDR2 SYDVKM, per germline. The CDR3 region is CASSYQGNYGYTF. CDR3 coding DNA: TGTGCCAGCAGTTACCAGGGAAACTATGGCTACACCTTC.

This chain uses TRBV20-1 with TRBJ1-6; no clear D gene. Trimming took 3 bases from V and 9 from J, leaving 15 bases between them. The CDR3 has 14 amino acids. Germline-derived CDR1 and CDR2 are DFQATT and SNEGSKA (reference sequence). This chain's CDR3 is CSASPHGERSPLHF. CDR3 coding DNA: TGCAGTGCTAGTCCCCACGGCGAGCGTTCACCCCTCCACTTT.

This rearrangement joins TRBV6-5 to TRBJ2-3; the D gene is possibly TRBD1 (6 bases). V lost 6 bases to trimming and J lost 3 bases, with 16 bases between them. Germline V gene lookup returns CDR1 MNHEY and CDR2 SVGAGI. The CDR3 extends over 15 amino acids. In nucleotides, the CDR3 is TGTGCCAGCAGCTCTCGAAACAGGGCTACAGATACGCAGTATTTT. Amino acids: CASSSRNRATDTQYF.

The chain employs TRBV19 and TRBJ1-1; D remains unclear. The CDR3 loop spans 14 amino acids. Germline V gene data show CDR1 as LNHDA and CDR2 as SQIVND (reference sequence). The V gene lost 6 bases and the J gene lost 1 base, with 12 bases spanning the gap. CDR3 sequence reads: CASRPWEENTEAFF. CDR3 sequence (DNA): TGTGCCAGTAGACCATGGGAAGAGAACACTGAAGCTTTCTTT. The variable domain in full, with the rest retrieved from reference TRBV19 and TRBJ1-1, is DGGITQSPKYLFRKEGQNVTLSCEQNLNHDAMYWYRQDPGQGLRLIYYSQIVNDFQKGDIAEGYSVSREKKESFPLTVTSAQKNPTAFYLCASRPWEENTEAFFGQGTRLTVV.

The chain is built from TRBV5-6 and TRBJ1-2, with unresolved D. The CDR3 extends over 13 amino acids. V gave up 2 bases and J gave up 8 bases, with 13 bases separating them. Germline V lookup: CDR1 SGHDT, CDR2 YYEEEE. CDR3 loop: CASSFRNGEGYTF. CDR3 sequence (DNA): TGTGCCAGCAGCTTTCGGAATGGGGAGGGCTACACCTTC. Full variable domain (rest looked up from reference TRBV5-6 and TRBJ1-2): DAGVTQSPTHLIKTRGQQVTLRCSPKSGHDTVSWYQQALGQGPQFIFQYYEEEERQRGNFPDRFSGHQFPNYSSELNVNALLLGDSALYLCASSFRNGEGYTFGSGTRLTVV.

This clone was found a few times. The genes are TRBV5-1 and TRBJ2-7; D tentatively fits TRBD1 or TRBD2 (6 bases each). Between the trimmed V and J ends, which lost 6 bases and 6 bases, there was a span of 19 bases. Germline V lookup: CDR1 SGHRS, CDR2 YFSETQ. CDR3 length: 14 amino acids. CDR3 coding DNA: TGCGCCAGCACGGGGGCAGGGGCATATTCCGAGCAGTACTTC. It is translated as CASTGAGAYSEQYF.

This sequence joins TRBV11-2 and TRBJ2-7; no firm D call. This CDR3 contains 12 residues. CDR1 SGHAT and CDR2 FQNNGV come from the germline V gene. V dropped 3 bases and J dropped 4 bases, with 7 bases sitting between them. This CDR3 reads CASSFPGYEQYF. The DNA of the CDR3 is TGTGCCAGCAGCTTCCCCGGTTACGAGCAGTACTTC.

The chain is built from TRBV19 and TRBJ1-1; 10 positions agree with TRBD1. Germline V gene lookup returns CDR1 LNHDA and CDR2 SQIVND (reference sequence). Losses at the gene ends were 6 bases for V and 6 bases for J; bases not matched to a gene: 10. This CDR3 is 15 amino acids long. CDR3 coding DNA: TGTGCCAGTAGCCATACCGACAGGGGGCTGGCTGAAGCTTTCTTT. The encoded protein is CASSHTDRGLAEAFF.

Of note for this clone: The identical CDR3 is also encoded by other nucleotide sequences in the sample. The chain is built from TRBV6-2 or TRBV6-3 and TRBJ1-1; the D is unclear. This CDR3 region has 13 residues. From germline, CDR1 is MNHEY and CDR2 SVGEGT. V was shortened by 0 bases and J by 1 base, with 3 bases between the two germline ends. Here the CDR3 reads CASSYSENTEAFF. CDR3 coding DNA: TGTGCCAGCAGTTACTCGGAGAACACTGAAGCTTTCTTT.

The rearrangement uses TRBV5-4 and TRBJ1-1; maybe TRBD1 (6 bases). CDR3 length: 15 amino acids. Germline V gives CDR1 SGHNT, CDR2 YYREEE (reference sequence). Trimming stripped 2 bases from V and 1 base from J, with 12 bases between. The CDR3 region is CASSLQGRRNTEAFF. In DNA form, the CDR3 reads TGTGCCAGCAGCTTACAGGGCCGGAGGAACACTGAAGCTTTCTTT.

V is TRBV6-1 and J is TRBJ2-7, with 8 bases identical to TRBD2. Trimming at V came to 4 bases and at J to 1 base, leaving 9 bases not matched to a gene. CDR3 length: 16 residues. Per the germline V gene, CDR1 is MNHNS and CDR2 is SASEGT. Written as DNA, the CDR3 is TGTGCCAGCAGTGTTCGACCCGGGACTAGGTCCTACGAGCAGTACTTC. This codes for CASSVRPGTRSYEQYF.

The rearrangement uses TRBV2 and TRBJ2-3, with D perhaps TRBD2 (6 bases). This CDR3 is 13 amino acids long. CDR1 is SNHLY and CDR2 is FYNNEI in the germline V gene. The V end lost 6 bases, the J end lost 9 bases, and 16 bases lay between the germline ends. This CDR3 is CASSLPLGGTQYF. The CDR3 nucleotides are TGTGCCAGCAGCTTGCCCCTGGGAGGCACGCAGTATTTT. Together with reference TRBV2 and TRBJ2-3, the CDR3 gives the full variable domain: EPEVTQTPSHQVTQMGQEVILRCVPISNHLYFYWYRQILGQKVEFLVSFYNNEISEKSEIFDDQFSVERPDGSNFTLKIRSTKLEDSAMYFCASSLPLGGTQYFGPGTRLTVL.

The chain is built from TRBV7-9 and TRBJ2-2; D gene uncertain. Germline V gene lookup returns CDR1 SEHNR and CDR2 FQNEAQ (reference sequence). There are 13 residues in the CDR3. V dropped 9 bases and J dropped 1 base, with 9 bases sitting between them. CDR3 loop: CARGKENTGELFF. CDR3 sequence (DNA): TGTGCCAGAGGGAAGGAGAACACCGGGGAGCTGTTTTTT.

The chain is built from TRBV4-3 and TRBJ2-7; 9 nucleotides align to TRBD2. CDR1 and CDR2 from the germline V gene are LGHNA and YSLEER. With 0 bases clipped from V and 5 bases from J, the junction kept 8 bases outside the gene matches. The CDR3 is made up of 16 amino acids. The CDR3, as DNA: TGCGCCAGCAGCCAAGACTTTGGTAGCGGGAGCGACGAGCAGTACTTC. It is translated as CASSQDFGSGSDEQYF.

The chain is built from TRBV6-5 and TRBJ1-1; D call uncertain. The CDR3 is 14 amino acids. Looked up from germline, CDR1 is MNHEY and CDR2 is SVGAGI. V lost 6 bases, J lost 7 bases, and 18 bases lay in between. CDR3 in DNA: TGTGCCAGCAGCGACACCGGGCCCGCGAGTGAAGCTTTCTTT. The encoded protein is CASSDTGPASEAFF.